The present T cell receptor beta chain was sequenced within a study of brain T cells in children with intractable seizures. This CDR3 region has 15 residues. Looked up from germline, CDR1 is MNHEY and CDR2 is SMNVEV (reference sequence). V trimming: 0 bases; J trimming: 4 bases; junction bases outside the gene matches: 2. Time point defined: blood from clinic visit 5 months post-surgery; TSC patient then seizure free. Only cases whose brain tissue showed the highest T cell transcript signatures were sequenced. Patients received at least one anti-epileptic drug before surgery. The method was immunoSEQ multiplex PCR; TCRdb's version includes in-frame clones alone and lacks a portion of them. The repertoire includes hundreds of thousands of clones, about 94% of them detected once, and about 5.8% sits in the top ten. This clone occurred once. The antigen remains undetermined. The study, taken as a whole, reports: Patients' HCMV serostatus was unknown; virus specificity rests on CDR3 similarity alone.

The chain employs TRBV27 and TRBJ2-7; TRBD1 agrees at 11 bases. This receptor was identified in a boy younger than two with tuberous sclerosis and intractable seizures. The specimen was peripheral blood, collected more than 4 months after surgery. CDR3 DNA sequence: TGTGCCAGCAGTTTATCGGGACAGGGGGAATACGAGCAGTACTTC. It yields the protein CASSLSGQGEYEQYF.